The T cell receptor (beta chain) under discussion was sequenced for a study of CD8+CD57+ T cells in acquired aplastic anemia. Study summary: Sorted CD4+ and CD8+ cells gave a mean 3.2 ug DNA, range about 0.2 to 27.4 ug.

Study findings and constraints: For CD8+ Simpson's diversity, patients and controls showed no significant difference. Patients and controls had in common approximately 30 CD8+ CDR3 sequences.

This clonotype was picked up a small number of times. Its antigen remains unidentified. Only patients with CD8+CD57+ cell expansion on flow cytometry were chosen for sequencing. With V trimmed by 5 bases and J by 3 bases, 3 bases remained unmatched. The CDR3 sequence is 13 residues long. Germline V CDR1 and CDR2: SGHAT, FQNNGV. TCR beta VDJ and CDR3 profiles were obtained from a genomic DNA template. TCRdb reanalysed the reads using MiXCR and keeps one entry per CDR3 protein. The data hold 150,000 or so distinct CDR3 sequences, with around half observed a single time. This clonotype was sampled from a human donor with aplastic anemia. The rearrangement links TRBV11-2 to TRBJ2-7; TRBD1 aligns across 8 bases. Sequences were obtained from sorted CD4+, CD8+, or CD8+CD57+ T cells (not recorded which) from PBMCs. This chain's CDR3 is CASSRDRSYEQYF. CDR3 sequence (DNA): TGTGCCAGCAGCCGGGACAGGAGCTACGAGCAGTACTTC.